Shown below are 20 T cell receptor beta chains from a single sample sequenced in a study of regulatory T cells in long-lasting Graves disease. Described time point: newly diagnosed GD, antithyroid drugs for less than 3 months. PBMC RNA was the source of the TCR library. In building TCR beta libraries, iRepertoire HTBI primers were used together with Arm-PCR of CDR3 regions. In TCRdb, the multiplex PCR reads were re-called with MiXCR into one record per CDR3 protein. The data contain 400,000 to 500,000 distinct CDR3 sequences, 16% of them singletons. A further study also used this sample, focusing on T cells in Graves' hyperthyroidism and ophthalmopathy.

This material consisted of peripheral blood mononuclear cells (PBMCs), taken at new diagnosis, from a patient treated with antithyroid drugs. Source of these receptors: a woman aged 18-30 years with Graves disease.

This chain joins TRBV6-1 and TRBJ2-3, with D possibly being TRBD1 (6 bases). V lost 6 bases and J 2 bases, leaving 12 bases between the germline ends. The CDR3 extends over 14 amino acids. Germline loops: CDR1 MNHNS, CDR2 SASEGT. Here the CDR3 reads CASRQTGATDTQYF. The CDR3 bases are TGTGCCAGCAGGCAGACAGGAGCCACAGATACGCAGTATTTT.

This clonotype was counted at least ten times. This chain links TRBV12-3 or TRBV12-4 with TRBJ2-7; D uncertain. Trimming pared 3 bases from V and 5 bases from J, leaving 17 bases between. This CDR3 is 15 amino acids long. Here the CDR3 DNA reads TGTGCCAGCAGTTTTACGGGTTCGGTGTTCGACGAGCAGTACTTC. This sequence encodes CASSFTGSVFDEQYF.

The chain links TRBV6-1 to TRBJ1-2, with 8 bases fitting TRBD1. In germline, CDR1 is MNHNS, CDR2 SASEGT. With 4 bases clipped from V and 5 bases from J, the junction kept 6 bases outside the gene matches. CDR3 length: 14 amino acids. Here the CDR3 reads CASSVQGGIYGYTF. The CDR3 nucleotides read TGTGCCAGCAGTGTACAGGGGGGGATATATGGCTACACCTTC.

The chain combines TRBV3-1 with TRBJ1-5; unclear D gene. CDR1 and CDR2 (germline): LGHDT, YNNKEL (reference sequence). The CDR3 runs 13 residues. The V and J ends lost 5 bases and 5 bases respectively, with 10 bases between them. The DNA for the CDR3 is TGTGCCAGCAGCTCCCGACTAGATCAGCCCCAGCATTTT. It codes for CASSSRLDQPQHF.

V usage is TRBV15 and J usage is TRBJ2-5; TRBD1 aligns across 7 bases. V shed 0 bases, J shed 5 bases, and the junction held 0 bases outside the gene matches. From germline, CDR1 is LNHNV and CDR2 YYDKDF (reference sequence). This CDR3 is 13 amino acids long. CDR3 bases: TGTGCCACCAGCAGAGACAGGGGGGAGACCCAGTACTTC. Protein product: CATSRDRGETQYF.

This clonotype was picked up a small number of times. This chain links TRBV2 with TRBJ2-1; the match to TRBD1 covers 9 bases. Germline V gene sequence: CDR1 SNHLY, CDR2 FYNNEI. This CDR3 has 15 amino acids. With 4 bases clipped from V and 3 bases from J, the junction kept 4 bases outside the gene matches. The CDR3 loop is CASSGGTGSYNEQFF. The CDR3 bases are TGTGCCAGCAGTGGAGGGACAGGGAGCTACAATGAGCAGTTCTTC.

This clonotype was counted ten times or more. This chain joins TRBV20-1 and TRBJ2-3; D is ambiguous. V was trimmed by 0 bases and J by 1 base, leaving 11 bases between them. There are 15 residues in the CDR3. Germline CDR1 is DFQATT and CDR2 is SNEGSKA (reference sequence). The CDR3 DNA reads as TGCAGTGCTAGAGATTGGCTAAAGGGCACAGATACGCAGTATTTT. It is translated as CSARDWLKGTDTQYF.

J is TRBJ2-5 and V is TRBV6-2 or TRBV6-3; 7 bases are shared with TRBD1. Germline-derived CDR1 and CDR2 are MNHEY and SVGEGT. Trimming took 7 bases from V and 4 from J; bases not matched to a gene: 12. The CDR3 totals 15 residues. CDR3 loop: CASNYGGQRGETQYF. In nucleotides, the CDR3 is TGTGCCAGCAACTATGGGGGACAGCGTGGAGAGACCCAGTACTTC.

In DNA, the CDR3 is TGTGCCAGCCAAGGCCTTTCCCAAAGGTACTTC. Translating it yields CASQGLSQRYF. This chain links TRBV19 with TRBJ2-7; unclear D gene. The germline gives CDR1 LNHDA, CDR2 SQIVND (reference sequence). CDR3 length: 11 amino acids. V dropped 9 bases and J dropped 12 bases, with 18 bases sitting between them.

Ten or more counts support this clonotype. V is TRBV28 and J is TRBJ2-7; a weak D match, TRBD1 (5 bases). Germline-derived CDR1 and CDR2 are MDHEN and SYDVKM. This CDR3 contains 13 residues. Trimming pared 2 bases from V and 5 bases from J, leaving 10 bases between. CDR3 residues: CASSLVRVDEQYF. The CDR3 nucleotides are TGTGCCAGCAGTTTAGTCAGGGTCGACGAGCAGTACTTC. Filled out from reference TRBV28 and TRBJ2-7, the complete variable domain reads DVKVTQSSRYLVKRTGEKVFLECVQDMDHENMFWYRQDPGLGLRLIYFSYDVKMKEKGDIPEGYSVSREKKERFSLILESASTNQTSMYLCASSLVRVDEQYFGPGTRLTVT.

The rearrangement uses TRBV6-1 and TRBJ2-1, with 16 nucleotides matching TRBD2. V was clipped by 2 bases and J by 7 bases; unmatched bases: 8. The CDR3 extends over 18 amino acids. Germline values: CDR1 MNHNS, CDR2 SASEGT. CDR3 in amino acids: CASSERVGLAGGWNEQFF. The CDR3 coding sequence is TGTGCCAGCAGTGAAAGAGTGGGACTAGCGGGAGGGTGGAATGAGCAGTTCTTC.

This clonotype was found many times. The chain employs TRBV20-1 and TRBJ2-1; D gene unclear. V was cut by 5 bases and J by 1 base, with 15 bases left in between. The length of the CDR3 is 15 residues. Germline V lookup: CDR1 DFQATT, CDR2 SNEGSKA (reference sequence). The CDR3 reads CSAPEQKRSYNEQFF. CDR3 DNA: TGCAGTGCTCCTGAGCAAAAGAGGTCCTACAATGAGCAGTTCTTC.

There are many counts of this clonotype. The chain combines TRBV20-1 with TRBJ1-5; D is undetermined. Trimming cost V 1 base and J 5 bases, with 6 bases left between them. The CDR3 has 12 residues. In germline, CDR1 is DFQATT, CDR2 SNEGSKA (reference sequence). DNA of the CDR3: TGCAGTGCTAGAGTAGAAGATCAGCCCCAGCATTTT. Translated, it gives CSARVEDQPQHF.

This clonotype was recorded at least ten times. V is TRBV15 and J is TRBJ2-3, with D maybe TRBD1 (5 bases). Germline assignment: CDR1 LNHNV and CDR2 YYDKDF (reference sequence). Deletions cut 1 base from V and 2 bases from J, with 13 bases between. CDR3 length: 16 amino acids. The CDR3 sequence is CATSRAATANTDTQYF. The CDR3 nucleotides read TGTGCCACCAGCAGAGCGGCGACAGCAAACACAGATACGCAGTATTTT.

This clonotype was counted ten times or more. This chain connects TRBV4-3 to TRBJ1-1; D is unclear. The CDR3 contains 14 residues. Per germline, CDR1 LGHNA and CDR2 YSLEER. Between the trimmed V and J ends, which lost 0 bases and 1 base, there was a span of 6 bases. As DNA, the CDR3 is TGCGCCAGCAGCCAAGATTTTGGGAACACTGAAGCTTTCTTT. This translates into CASSQDFGNTEAFF.

V usage is TRBV2 and J usage is TRBJ1-5, with 9 bases aligning to TRBD1. Trimming took 5 bases from V and 7 from J; bases not matched to a gene: 9. CDR1 is SNHLY and CDR2 is FYNNEI in the germline V gene. The CDR3 loop spans 15 amino acids. The CDR3 reads CASSKRQGVGQPQHF. The CDR3 nucleotides are TGTGCCAGCAGTAAAAGACAGGGGGTAGGGCAGCCCCAGCATTTT. The full variable domain, completed using reference TRBV2 and TRBJ1-5, is EPEVTQTPSHQVTQMGQEVILRCVPISNHLYFYWYRQILGQKVEFLVSFYNNEISEKSEIFDDQFSVERPDGSNFTLKIRSTKLEDSAMYFCASSKRQGVGQPQHFGDGTRLSIL.

V and J are TRBV29-1 and TRBJ1-5; maybe TRBD1 (5 bases). The CDR3 is made up of 14 amino acids. The V and J ends lost 5 bases and 6 bases respectively, with 17 bases between them. Germline assignment: CDR1 SQVTM and CDR2 ANQGSEA. The CDR3 coding sequence is TGCAGCGTTTTGGTTCAGGGAGTGGGTCAGCCCCAGCATTTT. Protein sequence: CSVLVQGVGQPQHF.

This clonotype was detected only a few times. V is TRBV29-1 and J is TRBJ2-7; 8 bases match TRBD2. Looked up from germline, CDR1 is SQVTM and CDR2 is ANQGSEA. With V trimmed by 2 bases and J by 2 bases, 8 bases remained unmatched. The CDR3 extends over 15 amino acids. Here the CDR3 DNA reads TGCAGCGTTGAACCCGCCTGGACTAGCACCTACGAGCAGTACTTC. It specifies CSVEPAWTSTYEQYF.

V gene TRBV27 combines with J gene TRBJ2-7; D might be TRBD1 (5 bases). Germline V lookup: CDR1 MNHEY, CDR2 SMNVEV (reference sequence). Deletions cut 6 bases from V and 2 bases from J, with 17 bases between. CDR3 length: 15 amino acids. The CDR3 coding sequence is TGTGCCAGCAGCTTGTCTCTCGACAGCGCCTACGAGCAGTACTTC. Translating it yields CASSLSLDSAYEQYF.

In regard to this clonotype: Possible read error: a much larger clone is one base away. The chain is built from TRBV6-1 and TRBJ1-1; D is unclear. The CDR3 is 13 amino acids. Trimming removed 6 bases from V and 4 bases from J, with 12 bases in between. CDR1 MNHNS and CDR2 SASEGT come from the germline V gene. CDR3 coding DNA: TGTGCCAGCAGCCAAGTGGTTCGCACTGAAGCTTTCTTT. Its translation is CASSQVVRTEAFF.